This T cell receptor (beta chain) is from a study of blood T cell repertoires in COVID-19. Across the whole study: Spain, Italy and the United States supplied samples that represented acute and convalescent COVID-19. T cells, B-cell-depleted T cells, or PBMCs provided the cDNA or gDNA that served as material.

The CDR3 has 17 residues. Per the original methods: Counts of nucleated cells, estimated from reference gene primer amplification, were obtained. Using immunoSEQ multiplex PCR, the repertoire was profiled, and TCRdb retains in-frame clones only, with some absent. Clone size and the V and J calls come from that table; the DNA yielded D and trimming. The table records fewer than 200,000 clones, around 88% of them present only once. V is TRBV21-1 and J is TRBJ1-2; TRBD1, the D gene given by the table, was not confirmed from the DNA. TRBV21-1 is listed as a pseudogene. This TCR came from a woman aged 70-85 years who had recovered from COVID-19. Sequencing was carried out using peripheral blood. As DNA, the CDR3 is TGTGCCAGCAGCAAAGTTTACGGCAGGTCGCCCCACTATGGCTACACCTTC. It codes for CASSKVYGRSPHYGYTF.